The T cell receptor beta chain described here comes from a study of cytotoxic CD8 clonotypes in ibrutinib-treated CLL. Overall study context: Of a cohort that held about a dozen relapsed/refractory and roughly 14 treatment-naive patients, 17 to 18 were IGHV unmutated.

Assay used: immunoSEQ multiplex PCR; TCRdb lists only in-frame clones, some missing. Of tens of thousands of clones in the sample, around four fifths were seen once. Trimming removed 7 bases from V and 3 bases from J, with 18 bases in between. The germline gives CDR1 SNHLY, CDR2 FYNNEI. This CDR3 contains 15 residues. This chain joins TRBV2 and TRBJ1-1, with unresolved D. The receptor comes from a human donor with chronic lymphocytic leukemia. This sample comprised PBMCs, obtained after 24 months of ibrutinib treatment. Here the CDR3 DNA reads TGTGCCAGCAAAGTGGCCAACTTCAGAGACACTGAAGCTTTCTTT. Amino acids: CASKVANFRDTEAFF. The full variable domain, completed using reference TRBV2 and TRBJ1-1, is EPEVTQTPSHQVTQMGQEVILRCVPISNHLYFYWYRQILGQKVEFLVSFYNNEISEKSEIFDDQFSVERPDGSNFTLKIRSTKLEDSAMYFCASKVANFRDTEAFFGQGTRLTVV.